This T cell receptor (beta chain) was recovered during a study of CD8+CD57+ T cells in acquired aplastic anemia. Study-wide background: The DNA of sorted CD4+ and CD8+ cells averaged approximately 3.2 ug.

Worth noting for this clonotype: Antigen unknown.

An expansion of CD8+CD57+ cells by flow cytometry had been shown in patients chosen for sequencing. Every patient presented with severe acquired aplastic anemia. Genomic DNA constituted the template upon which TCR beta VDJ and CDR3 profiling was performed. Each CDR3 protein gets one entry after TCRdb re-called the reads with MiXCR. The sample holds 150,000 or so distinct CDR3 sequences, less than 60% seen once. Study outcomes and limitations: Patients had roughly 31 CD8+ CDR3 sequences in common with controls (the shared set).

The clonotype comes from a human donor with aplastic anemia. The sequencing input was sorted CD4+, CD8+, or CD8+CD57+ T cells (not recorded which) from PBMCs.

The CDR3: CATSDLTSGGAGETQYF. The CDR3 nucleotides read TGTGCCACCAGTGATCTGACTAGCGGGGGGGCGGGAGAGACCCAGTACTTC. This rearrangement joins TRBV24-1 to TRBJ2-5; the match to TRBD2 covers 14 bases. CDR1 is KGHDR, CDR2 SFDVKD, per germline. The CDR3 covers 17 residues. Unmatched junction bases numbered 6, after V lost 3 bases and J lost 4 bases.